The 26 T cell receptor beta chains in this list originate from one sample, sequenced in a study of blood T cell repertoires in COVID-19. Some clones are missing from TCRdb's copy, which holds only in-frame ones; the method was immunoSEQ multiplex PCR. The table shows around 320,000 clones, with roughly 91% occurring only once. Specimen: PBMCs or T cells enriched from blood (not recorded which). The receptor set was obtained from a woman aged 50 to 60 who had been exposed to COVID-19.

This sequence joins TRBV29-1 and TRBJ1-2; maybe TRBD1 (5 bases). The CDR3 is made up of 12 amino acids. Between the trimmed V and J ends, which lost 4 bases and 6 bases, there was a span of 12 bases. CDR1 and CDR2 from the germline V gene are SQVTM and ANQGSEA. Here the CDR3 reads CSVARGMDGYTF. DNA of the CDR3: TGCAGCGTTGCTAGGGGAATGGATGGCTACACCTTC.

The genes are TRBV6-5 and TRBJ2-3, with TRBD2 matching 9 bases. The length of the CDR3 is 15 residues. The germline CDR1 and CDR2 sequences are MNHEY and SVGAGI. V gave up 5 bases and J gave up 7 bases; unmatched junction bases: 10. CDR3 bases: TGTGCCAGCAGTAGAGAGGCGGGGGGGCCGAATACGCAGTATTTT. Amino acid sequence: CASSREAGGPNTQYF.

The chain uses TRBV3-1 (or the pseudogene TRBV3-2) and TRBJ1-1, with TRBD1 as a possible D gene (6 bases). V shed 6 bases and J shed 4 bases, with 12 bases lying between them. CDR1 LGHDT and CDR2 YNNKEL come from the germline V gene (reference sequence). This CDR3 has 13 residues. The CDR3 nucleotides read TGTGCCAGCAGTAACAGGGTGGGCACTGAAGCTTTCTTT. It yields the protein CASSNRVGTEAFF.

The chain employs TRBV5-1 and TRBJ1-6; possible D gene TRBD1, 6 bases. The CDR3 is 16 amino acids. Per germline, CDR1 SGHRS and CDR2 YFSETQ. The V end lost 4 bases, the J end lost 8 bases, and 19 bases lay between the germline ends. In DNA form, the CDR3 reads TGCGCCAGCAGCCATGCGTCCCCAGGGGCAGATTCACCCCTCCACTTT. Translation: CASSHASPGADSPLHF.

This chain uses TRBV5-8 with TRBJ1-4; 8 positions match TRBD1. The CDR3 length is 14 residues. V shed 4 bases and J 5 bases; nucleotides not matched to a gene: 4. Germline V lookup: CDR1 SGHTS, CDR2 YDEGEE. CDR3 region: CASSDRGGNEKLFF. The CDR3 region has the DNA TGTGCCAGCAGCGACAGGGGAGGGAATGAAAAACTGTTTTTT.

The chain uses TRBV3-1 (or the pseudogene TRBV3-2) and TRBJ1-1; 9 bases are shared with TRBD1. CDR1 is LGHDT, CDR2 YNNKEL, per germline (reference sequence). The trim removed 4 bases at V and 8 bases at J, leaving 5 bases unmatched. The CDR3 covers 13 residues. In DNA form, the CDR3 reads TGTGCCAGCAGCCTTACAGGGGGCGTCGAAGCTTTCTTT. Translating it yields CASSLTGGVEAFF.

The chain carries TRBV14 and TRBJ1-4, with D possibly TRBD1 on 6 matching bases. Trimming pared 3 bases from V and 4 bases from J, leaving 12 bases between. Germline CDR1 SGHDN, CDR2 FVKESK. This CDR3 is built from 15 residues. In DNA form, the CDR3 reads TGTGCCAGCAGCCACACAGGGCCTCTTAATGAAAAACTGTTTTTT. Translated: CASSHTGPLNEKLFF.

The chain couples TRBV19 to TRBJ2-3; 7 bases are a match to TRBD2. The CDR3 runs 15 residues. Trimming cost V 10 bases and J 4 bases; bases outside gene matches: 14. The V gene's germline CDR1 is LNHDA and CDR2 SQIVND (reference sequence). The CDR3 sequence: CATSPSRGIPDTQYF. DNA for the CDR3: TGTGCCACCTCCCCTTCGCGGGGGATCCCAGATACGCAGTATTTT. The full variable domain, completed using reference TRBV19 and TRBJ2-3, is DGGITQSPKYLFRKEGQNVTLSCEQNLNHDAMYWYRQDPGQGLRLIYYSQIVNDFQKGDIAEGYSVSREKKESFPLTVTSAQKNPTAFYLCATSPSRGIPDTQYFGPGTRLTVL.

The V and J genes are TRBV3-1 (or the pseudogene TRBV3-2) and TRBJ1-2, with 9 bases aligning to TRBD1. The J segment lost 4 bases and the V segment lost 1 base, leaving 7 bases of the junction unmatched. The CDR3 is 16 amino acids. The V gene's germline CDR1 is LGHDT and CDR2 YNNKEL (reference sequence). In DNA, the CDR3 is TGTGCCAGCAGCCAAGTAGAAACAGGGGGCCGCTATGGCTACACCTTC. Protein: CASSQVETGGRYGYTF.

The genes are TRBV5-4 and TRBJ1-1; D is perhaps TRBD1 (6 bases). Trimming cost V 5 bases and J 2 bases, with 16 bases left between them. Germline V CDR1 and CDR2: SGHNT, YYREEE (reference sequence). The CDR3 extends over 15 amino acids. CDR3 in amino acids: CASSLGTHDNTEAFF. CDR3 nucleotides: TGTGCCAGCAGTCTAGGGACACATGATAACACTGAAGCTTTCTTT.

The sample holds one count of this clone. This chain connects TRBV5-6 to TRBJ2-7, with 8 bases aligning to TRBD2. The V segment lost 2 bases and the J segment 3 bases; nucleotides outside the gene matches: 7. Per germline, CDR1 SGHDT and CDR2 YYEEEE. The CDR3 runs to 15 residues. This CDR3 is CASSFYGTSGYEQYF. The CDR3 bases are TGTGCCAGCAGCTTTTATGGGACTAGTGGCTACGAGCAGTACTTC. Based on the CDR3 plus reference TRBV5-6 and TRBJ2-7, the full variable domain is DAGVTQSPTHLIKTRGQQVTLRCSPKSGHDTVSWYQQALGQGPQFIFQYYEEEERQRGNFPDRFSGHQFPNYSSELNVNALLLGDSALYLCASSFYGTSGYEQYFGPGTRLTVT.

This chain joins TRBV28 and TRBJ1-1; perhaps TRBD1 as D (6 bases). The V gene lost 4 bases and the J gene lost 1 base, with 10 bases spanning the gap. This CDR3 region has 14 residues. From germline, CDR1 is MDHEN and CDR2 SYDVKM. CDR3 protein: CASSSPGQNTEAFF. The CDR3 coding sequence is TGTGCCAGCAGTTCCCCGGGACAGAACACTGAAGCTTTCTTT.

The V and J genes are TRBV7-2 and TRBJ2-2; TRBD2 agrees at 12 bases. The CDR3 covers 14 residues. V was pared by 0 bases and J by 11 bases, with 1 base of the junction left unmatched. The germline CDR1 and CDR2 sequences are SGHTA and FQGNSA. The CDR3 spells CASSLALAGGELFF. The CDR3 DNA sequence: TGTGCCAGCAGCTTAGCACTAGCGGGGGGAGAGCTGTTTTTT.

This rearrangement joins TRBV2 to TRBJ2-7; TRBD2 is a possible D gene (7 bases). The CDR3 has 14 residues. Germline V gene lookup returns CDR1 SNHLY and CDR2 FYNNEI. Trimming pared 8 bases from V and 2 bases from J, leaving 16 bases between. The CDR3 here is CASRVGGEAYEQYF. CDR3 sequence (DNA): TGTGCCAGCCGGGTAGGGGGGGAAGCCTACGAGCAGTACTTC. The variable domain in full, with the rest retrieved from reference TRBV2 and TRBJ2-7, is EPEVTQTPSHQVTQMGQEVILRCVPISNHLYFYWYRQILGQKVEFLVSFYNNEISEKSEIFDDQFSVERPDGSNFTLKIRSTKLEDSAMYFCASRVGGEAYEQYFGPGTRLTVT.

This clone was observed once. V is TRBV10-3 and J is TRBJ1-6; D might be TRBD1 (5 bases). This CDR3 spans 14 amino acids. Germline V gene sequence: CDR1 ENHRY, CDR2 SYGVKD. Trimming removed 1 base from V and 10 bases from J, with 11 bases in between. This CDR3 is CAISEWGVLSPLHF. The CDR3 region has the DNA TGTGCCATCAGTGAGTGGGGGGTTTTATCACCCCTCCACTTT.

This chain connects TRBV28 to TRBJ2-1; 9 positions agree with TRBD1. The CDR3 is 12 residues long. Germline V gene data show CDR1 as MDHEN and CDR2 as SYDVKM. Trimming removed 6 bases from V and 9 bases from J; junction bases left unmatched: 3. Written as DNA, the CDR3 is TGTGCCAGCAGCCTGGGACAGGGTGAGCAGTTCTTC. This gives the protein CASSLGQGEQFF.

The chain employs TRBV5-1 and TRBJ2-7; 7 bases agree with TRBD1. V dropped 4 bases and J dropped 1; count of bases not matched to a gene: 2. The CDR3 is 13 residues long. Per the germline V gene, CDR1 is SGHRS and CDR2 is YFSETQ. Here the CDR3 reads CASSGGQSYEQYF. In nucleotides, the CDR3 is TGCGCCAGCAGCGGGGGACAGTCCTACGAGCAGTACTTC.

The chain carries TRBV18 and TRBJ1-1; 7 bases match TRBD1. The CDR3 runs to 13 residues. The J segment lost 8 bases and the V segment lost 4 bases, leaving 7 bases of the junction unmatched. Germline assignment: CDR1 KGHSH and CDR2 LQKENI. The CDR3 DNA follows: TGTGCCAGCTCACGTACCGGGACAGTAGAAGCTTTCTTT. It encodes CASSRTGTVEAFF.

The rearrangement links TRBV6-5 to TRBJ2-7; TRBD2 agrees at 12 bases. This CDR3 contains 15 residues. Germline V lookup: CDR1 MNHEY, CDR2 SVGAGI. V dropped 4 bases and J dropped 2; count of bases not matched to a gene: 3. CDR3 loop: CASSSSGGGTYEQYF. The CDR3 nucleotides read TGTGCCAGCAGTTCTAGCGGGGGGGGAACCTACGAGCAGTACTTC.

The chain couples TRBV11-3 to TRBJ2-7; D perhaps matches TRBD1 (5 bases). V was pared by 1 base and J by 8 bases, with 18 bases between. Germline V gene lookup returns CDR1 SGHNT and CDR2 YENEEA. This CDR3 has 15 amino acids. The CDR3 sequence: CASSLGGGQGDQQYF. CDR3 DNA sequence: TGTGCCAGCAGCTTAGGAGGTGGGCAGGGTGACCAGCAGTACTTC.

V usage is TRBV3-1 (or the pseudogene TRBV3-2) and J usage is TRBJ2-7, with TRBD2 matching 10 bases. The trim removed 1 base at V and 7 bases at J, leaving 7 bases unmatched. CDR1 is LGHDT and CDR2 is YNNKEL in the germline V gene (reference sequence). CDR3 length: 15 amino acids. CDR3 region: CASSQGLAGGREQYF. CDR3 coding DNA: TGTGCCAGCAGCCAAGGATTAGCGGGGGGCCGAGAGCAGTACTTC.

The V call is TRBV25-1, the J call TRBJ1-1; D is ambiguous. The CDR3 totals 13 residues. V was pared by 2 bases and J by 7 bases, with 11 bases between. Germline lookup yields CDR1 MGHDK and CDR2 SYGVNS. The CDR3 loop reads CASSESGRREAFF. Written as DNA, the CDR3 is TGTGCCAGCAGTGAAAGCGGGCGGCGTGAAGCTTTCTTT.

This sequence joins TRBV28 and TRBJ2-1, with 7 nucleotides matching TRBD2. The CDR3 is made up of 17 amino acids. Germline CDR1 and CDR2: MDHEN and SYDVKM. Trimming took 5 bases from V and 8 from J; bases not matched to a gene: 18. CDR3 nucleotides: TGTGCCAGCAGTATCCAGAGCGGGGAGAAAAGTCGGTATGAGCAGTTCTTC. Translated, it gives CASSIQSGEKSRYEQFF.

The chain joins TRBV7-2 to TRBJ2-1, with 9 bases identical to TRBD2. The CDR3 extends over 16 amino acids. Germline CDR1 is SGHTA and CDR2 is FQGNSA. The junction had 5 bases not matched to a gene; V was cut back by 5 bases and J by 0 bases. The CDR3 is CASSVLAGVSYNEQFF. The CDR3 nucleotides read TGTGCCAGCAGCGTGTTAGCGGGGGTCTCCTACAATGAGCAGTTCTTC.

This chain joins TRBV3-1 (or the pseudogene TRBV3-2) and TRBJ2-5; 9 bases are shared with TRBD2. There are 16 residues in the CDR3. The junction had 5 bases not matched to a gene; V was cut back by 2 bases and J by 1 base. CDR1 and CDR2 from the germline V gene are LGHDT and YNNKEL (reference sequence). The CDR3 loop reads CASSQRSGGLQETQYF. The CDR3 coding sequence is TGTGCCAGCAGCCAACGTAGCGGGGGCCTCCAAGAGACCCAGTACTTC.

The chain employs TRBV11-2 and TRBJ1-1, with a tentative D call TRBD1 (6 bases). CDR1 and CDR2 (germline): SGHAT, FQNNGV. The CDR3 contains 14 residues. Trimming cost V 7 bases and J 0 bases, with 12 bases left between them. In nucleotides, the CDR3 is TGTGCCAGCACCACCGACAGGCTGAACACTGAAGCTTTCTTT. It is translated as CASTTDRLNTEAFF.